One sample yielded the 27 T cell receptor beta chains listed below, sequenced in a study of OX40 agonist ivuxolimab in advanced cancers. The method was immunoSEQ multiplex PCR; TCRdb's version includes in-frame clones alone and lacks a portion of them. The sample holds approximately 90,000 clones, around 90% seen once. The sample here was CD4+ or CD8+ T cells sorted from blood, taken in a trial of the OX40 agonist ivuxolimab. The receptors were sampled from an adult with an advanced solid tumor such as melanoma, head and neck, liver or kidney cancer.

The CDR3 here is CAWKQDTNQPQHF. For the CDR3, the DNA is TGTGCCTGGAAACAGGATACCAATCAGCCCCAGCATTTT. The chain links TRBV30 to TRBJ1-5, with a tentative D call TRBD1 (5 bases). Germline V gene lookup returns CDR1 GTSNPN and CDR2 SVGIG (reference sequence). This CDR3 spans 13 amino acids. Trimming took off 4 bases at V and 3 bases at J, with 10 bases between the two ends.

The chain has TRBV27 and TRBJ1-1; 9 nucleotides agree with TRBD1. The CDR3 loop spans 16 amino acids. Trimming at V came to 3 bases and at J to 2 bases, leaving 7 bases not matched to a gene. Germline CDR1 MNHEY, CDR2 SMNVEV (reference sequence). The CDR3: CASSFLDRGPNTEAFF. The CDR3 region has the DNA TGTGCCAGCAGTTTTTTGGACAGGGGTCCCAACACTGAAGCTTTCTTT.

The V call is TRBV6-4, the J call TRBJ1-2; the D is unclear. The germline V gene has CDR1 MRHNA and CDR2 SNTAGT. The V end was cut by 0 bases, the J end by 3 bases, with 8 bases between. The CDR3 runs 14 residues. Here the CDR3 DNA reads TGTGCCAGCAGTGACTCCGGAGGGTACTATGGCTACACCTTC. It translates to CASSDSGGYYGYTF.

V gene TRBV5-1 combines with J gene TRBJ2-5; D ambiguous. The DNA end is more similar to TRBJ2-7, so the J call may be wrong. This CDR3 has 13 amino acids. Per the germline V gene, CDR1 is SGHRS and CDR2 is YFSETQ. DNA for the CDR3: TGCGCCAGCAGCTTCGGTGGGCCCTACGAGCAGTACTTC. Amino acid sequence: CASSFGGPYEQYF.

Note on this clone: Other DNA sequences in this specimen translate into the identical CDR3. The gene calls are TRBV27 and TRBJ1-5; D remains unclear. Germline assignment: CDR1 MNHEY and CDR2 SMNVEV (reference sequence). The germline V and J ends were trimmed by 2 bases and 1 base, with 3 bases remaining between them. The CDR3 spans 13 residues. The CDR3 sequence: CASSLGSNQPQHF. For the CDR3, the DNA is TGTGCCAGCAGTTTAGGCAGCAATCAGCCCCAGCATTTT.

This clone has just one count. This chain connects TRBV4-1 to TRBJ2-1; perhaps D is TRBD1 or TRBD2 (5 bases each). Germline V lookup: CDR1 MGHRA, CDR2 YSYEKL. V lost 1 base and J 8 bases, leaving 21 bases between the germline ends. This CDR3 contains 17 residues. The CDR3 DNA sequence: TGCGCCAGCAGCCAAGTCGGTAACCTGGGGGAGATGGATGAGCAGTTCTTC. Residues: CASSQVGNLGEMDEQFF.

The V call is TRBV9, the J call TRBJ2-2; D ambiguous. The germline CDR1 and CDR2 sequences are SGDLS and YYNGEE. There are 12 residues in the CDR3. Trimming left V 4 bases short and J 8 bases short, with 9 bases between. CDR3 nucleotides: TGTGCCAGCAGCTCCCGATGGGGGGAGCTGTTTTTT. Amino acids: CASSSRWGELFF.

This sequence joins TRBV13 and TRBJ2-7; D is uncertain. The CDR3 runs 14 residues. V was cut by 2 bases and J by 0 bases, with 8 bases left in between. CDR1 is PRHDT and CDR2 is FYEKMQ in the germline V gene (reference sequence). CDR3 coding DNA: TGTGCCAGCAGCTTACCGGGCCGCTCCTACGAGCAGTACTTC. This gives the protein CASSLPGRSYEQYF.

The CDR3, as DNA: TGTGCCAGCAGCCTAAGGAGCGGGAGGGACACCGGGGAGCTGTTTTTT. Translation: CASSLRSGRDTGELFF. This sequence joins TRBV9 and TRBJ2-2; TRBD2 matches at 10 bases. The CDR3 loop spans 16 amino acids. Per germline, CDR1 SGDLS and CDR2 YYNGEE. V shed 4 bases, J shed 3 bases, and the junction held 6 bases outside the gene matches.

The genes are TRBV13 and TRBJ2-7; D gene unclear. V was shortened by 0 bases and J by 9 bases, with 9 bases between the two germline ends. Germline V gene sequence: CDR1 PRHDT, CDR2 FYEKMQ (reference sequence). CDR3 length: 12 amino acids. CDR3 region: CASSLGTLRQYF. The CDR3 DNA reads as TGTGCCAGCAGCTTAGGGACCCTAAGGCAGTACTTC.

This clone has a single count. The CDR3 loop is CASSQQGVTVTEAFF. Here the CDR3 DNA reads TGTGCCAGCAGCCAGCAGGGGGTCACGGTCACTGAAGCTTTCTTT. The gene calls are TRBV6-5 and TRBJ1-1; TRBD1 matches at 7 bases. Losses at the gene ends were 6 bases for V and 4 bases for J; bases not matched to a gene: 11. This CDR3 has 15 residues. Germline-derived CDR1 and CDR2 are MNHEY and SVGAGI.

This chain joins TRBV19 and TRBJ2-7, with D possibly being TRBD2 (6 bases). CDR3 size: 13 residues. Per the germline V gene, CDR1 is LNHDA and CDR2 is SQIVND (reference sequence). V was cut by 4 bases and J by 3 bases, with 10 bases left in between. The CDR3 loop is CASSSRGGYEQYF. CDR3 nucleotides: TGTGCCAGTAGTAGTCGGGGAGGCTACGAGCAGTACTTC. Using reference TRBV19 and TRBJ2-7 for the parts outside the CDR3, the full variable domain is DGGITQSPKYLFRKEGQNVTLSCEQNLNHDAMYWYRQDPGQGLRLIYYSQIVNDFQKGDIAEGYSVSREKKESFPLTVTSAQKNPTAFYLCASSSRGGYEQYFGPGTRLTVT.

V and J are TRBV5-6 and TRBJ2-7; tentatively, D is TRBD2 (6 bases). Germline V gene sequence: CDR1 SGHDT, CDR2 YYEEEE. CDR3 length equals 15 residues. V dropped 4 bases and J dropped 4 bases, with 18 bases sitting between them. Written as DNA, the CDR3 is TGTGCCAGCAGCCCCTTAACCCAAGGAGGGTACGAGCAGTACTTC. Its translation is CASSPLTQGGYEQYF.

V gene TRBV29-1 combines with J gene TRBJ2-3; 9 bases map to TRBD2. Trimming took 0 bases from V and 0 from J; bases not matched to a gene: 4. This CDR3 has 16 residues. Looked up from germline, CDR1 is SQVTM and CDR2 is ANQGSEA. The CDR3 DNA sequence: TGCAGCGTTGAAGATCGAACTAGCGGGAGCACAGATACGCAGTATTTT. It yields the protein CSVEDRTSGSTDTQYF.

The CDR3 DNA sequence: TGTGCCAGCACCCTCGGCGGAGGGGCGCGTTCACCCCTCCACTTT. Protein: CASTLGGGARSPLHF. V gene TRBV7-9 combines with J gene TRBJ1-6, with D tentatively TRBD1 (5 bases). Per germline, CDR1 SEHNR and CDR2 FQNEAQ (reference sequence). This CDR3 spans 15 amino acids. V was shortened by 7 bases and J by 9 bases, with 19 bases between the two germline ends.

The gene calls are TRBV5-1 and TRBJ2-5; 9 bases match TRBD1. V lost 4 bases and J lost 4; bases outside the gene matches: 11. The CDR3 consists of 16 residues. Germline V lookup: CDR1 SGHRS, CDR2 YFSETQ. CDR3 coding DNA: TGCGCCAGCAGCCCCACTTCTCGACAGGGGGGAGAGACCCAGTACTTC. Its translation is CASSPTSRQGGETQYF.

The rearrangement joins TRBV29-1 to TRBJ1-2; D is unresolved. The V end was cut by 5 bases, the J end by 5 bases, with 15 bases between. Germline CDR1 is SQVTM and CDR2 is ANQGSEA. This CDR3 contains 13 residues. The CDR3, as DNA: TGCAGCGTTTTTAGATCGCAGAAGTATGGCTACACCTTC. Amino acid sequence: CSVFRSQKYGYTF.

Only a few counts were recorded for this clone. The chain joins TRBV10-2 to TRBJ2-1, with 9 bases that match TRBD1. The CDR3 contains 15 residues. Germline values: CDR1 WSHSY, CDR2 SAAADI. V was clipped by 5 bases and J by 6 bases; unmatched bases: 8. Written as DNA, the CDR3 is TGCGCCAGCAGTCATCCGGGACAGGGATCCAATGAGCAGTTCTTC. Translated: CASSHPGQGSNEQFF.

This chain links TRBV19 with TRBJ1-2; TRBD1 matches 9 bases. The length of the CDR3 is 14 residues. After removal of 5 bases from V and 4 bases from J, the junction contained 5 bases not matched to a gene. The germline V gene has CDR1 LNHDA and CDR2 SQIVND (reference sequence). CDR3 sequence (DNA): TGTGCCAGTAGTCCGGGACAGGGATCCTATGGCTACACCTTC. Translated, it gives CASSPGQGSYGYTF.

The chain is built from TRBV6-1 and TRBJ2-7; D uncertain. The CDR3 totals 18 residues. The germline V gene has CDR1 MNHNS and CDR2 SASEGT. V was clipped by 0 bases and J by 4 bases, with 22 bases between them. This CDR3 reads CASSEAGEAPQRIYEQYF. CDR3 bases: TGTGCCAGCAGTGAAGCGGGTGAAGCACCCCAACGGATTTACGAGCAGTACTTC.

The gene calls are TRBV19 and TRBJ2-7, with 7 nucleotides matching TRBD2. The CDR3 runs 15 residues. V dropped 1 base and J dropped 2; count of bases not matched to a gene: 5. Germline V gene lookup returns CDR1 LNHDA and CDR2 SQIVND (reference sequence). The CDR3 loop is CASSIGGGLAYEQYF. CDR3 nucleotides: TGTGCCAGTAGTATAGGCGGGGGTCTCGCCTACGAGCAGTACTTC.

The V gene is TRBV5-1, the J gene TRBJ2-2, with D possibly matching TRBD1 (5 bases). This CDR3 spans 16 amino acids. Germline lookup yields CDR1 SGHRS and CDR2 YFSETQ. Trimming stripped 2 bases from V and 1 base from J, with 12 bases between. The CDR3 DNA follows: TGCGCCAGCAGCTTACCAGGGTCGATGAACACCGGGGAGCTGTTTTTT. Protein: CASSLPGSMNTGELFF.

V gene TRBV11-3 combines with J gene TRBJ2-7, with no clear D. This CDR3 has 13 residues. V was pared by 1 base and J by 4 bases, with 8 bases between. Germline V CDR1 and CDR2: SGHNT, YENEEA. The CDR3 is CASSLASGYEQYF. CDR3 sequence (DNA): TGTGCCAGCAGCTTAGCGTCCGGTTACGAGCAGTACTTC.

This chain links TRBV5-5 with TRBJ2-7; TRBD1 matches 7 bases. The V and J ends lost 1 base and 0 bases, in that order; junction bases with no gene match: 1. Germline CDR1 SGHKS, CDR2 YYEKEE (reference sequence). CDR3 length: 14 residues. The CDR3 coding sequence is TGTGCCAGCAGCTTGTGGGACAGCTCCTACGAGCAGTACTTC. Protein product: CASSLWDSSYEQYF.

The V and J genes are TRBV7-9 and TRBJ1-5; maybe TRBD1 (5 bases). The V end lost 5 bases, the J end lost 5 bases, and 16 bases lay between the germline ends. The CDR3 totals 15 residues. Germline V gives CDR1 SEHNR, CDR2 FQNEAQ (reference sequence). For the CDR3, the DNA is TGTGCCAGCAGCCATTTCGGGACTGCTGATCAGCCCCAGCATTTT. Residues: CASSHFGTADQPQHF. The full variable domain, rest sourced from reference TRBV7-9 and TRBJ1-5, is DTGVSQNPRHKITKRGQNVTFRCDPISEHNRLYWYRQTLGQGPEFLTYFQNEAQLEKSRLLSDRFSAERPKGSFSTLEIQRTEQGDSAMYLCASSHFGTADQPQHFGDGTRLSIL.

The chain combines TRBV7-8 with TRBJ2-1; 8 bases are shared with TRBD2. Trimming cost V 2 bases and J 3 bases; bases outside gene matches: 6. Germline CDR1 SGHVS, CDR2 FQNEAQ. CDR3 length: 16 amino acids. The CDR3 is CASSLLVAGYYNEQFF. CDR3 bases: TGTGCCAGCAGCTTATTGGTAGCGGGATACTACAATGAGCAGTTCTTC.

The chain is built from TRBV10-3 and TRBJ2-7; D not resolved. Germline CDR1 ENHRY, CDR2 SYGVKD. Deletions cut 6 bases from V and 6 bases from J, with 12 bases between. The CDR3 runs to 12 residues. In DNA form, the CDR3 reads TGTGCCATCAGGAAGGGAAGATCCGAGCAGTACTTC. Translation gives CAIRKGRSEQYF.